The 4 T cell receptor beta chains listed next were all sequenced from one sample in a study of control samples from healthy donors and cancer patients. Repertoires were generated with immunoSEQ multiplex PCR, while TCRdb's copy carries only in-frame clones and drops some. The sample yields around 170,000 clones, around 88% seen once. The sequenced sample was blood. The receptors derive from a woman aged 25 to 39 in good health.

This clone was seen just once. This chain connects TRBV13 to TRBJ2-7; a weak D match, TRBD1 (6 bases). CDR1 and CDR2 (germline): PRHDT, FYEKMQ (reference sequence). The ends were cut back, 9 bases at V and 5 bases at J, with 23 bases in the middle. The CDR3 totals 15 residues. CDR3 sequence reads: CASPSMAGDSNEQYF. In DNA form, the CDR3 reads TGTGCCAGTCCTTCGATGGCAGGGGATTCAAACGAGCAGTACTTC.

This clone is a singleton in its sample. V gene TRBV27 combines with J gene TRBJ1-6; D ambiguous. The CDR3 sequence is 17 residues long. Per germline, CDR1 MNHEY and CDR2 SMNVEV (reference sequence). The V gene lost 2 bases and the J gene lost 4 bases, with 15 bases spanning the gap. The CDR3 loop reads CASSLGHPVIYNSPLHF. CDR3 DNA sequence: TGTGCCAGCAGTTTAGGGCACCCTGTAATTTATAATTCACCCCTCCACTTT.

This sequence joins TRBV5-1 and TRBJ2-3, with D perhaps matching TRBD1 (6 bases). In germline, CDR1 is SGHRS, CDR2 YFSETQ. CDR3 length: 13 amino acids. The V and J ends lost 0 bases and 4 bases respectively, with 6 bases between them. The DNA of the CDR3 is TGCGCCAGCAGCTTGGGGGGGCCAGATACGCAGTATTTT. Translation gives CASSLGGPDTQYF.

The rearrangement links TRBV5-5 to TRBJ1-3; D call uncertain. V was cut by 4 bases and J by 4 bases, with 15 bases left in between. Germline CDR1 SGHKS, CDR2 YYEKEE (reference sequence). The CDR3 runs to 15 residues. The CDR3 region is CASSLPGNSGNTIYF. The CDR3, as DNA: TGTGCCAGCAGCCTCCCCGGGAATTCCGGAAACACCATATATTTT.